These 27 T cell receptor beta chains originate from one sample sequenced in a study of blood T cell repertoires in COVID-19. Sequencing was performed with immunoSEQ multiplex PCR; in TCRdb, only in-frame clones are kept and a portion is missing. The sample lists roughly 100,000 clones, around 90% occurring once. Sequencing was done on a sample of peripheral blood. The receptor set was obtained from a woman aged 55-70 years with acute or convalescent COVID-19.

The V call is TRBV12-3 or TRBV12-4, the J call TRBJ1-2; TRBD1 is a possible D gene (6 bases). CDR3 length: 13 residues. V lost 2 bases and J 7 bases, leaving 11 bases between the germline ends. The DNA for the CDR3 is TGTGCCAGCAGTTTACAGGGGCCCTCTGGCTACACCTTC. Its translation is CASSLQGPSGYTF.

V usage is TRBV27 and J usage is TRBJ1-2; 9 positions match TRBD1. The CDR3 is made up of 14 amino acids. The V gene's germline CDR1 is MNHEY and CDR2 SMNVEV (reference sequence). Germline trimming cut 5 bases from V and 6 bases from J; bases unmatched to any gene: 7. CDR3 DNA: TGTGCCAGCAGTCAAGATCGGACAGGGGATGGCTACACCTTC. It yields the protein CASSQDRTGDGYTF.

The V gene is TRBV9, the J gene TRBJ2-2; TRBD1 is a possible D gene (5 bases). Per germline, CDR1 SGDLS and CDR2 YYNGEE. The V and J ends lost 0 bases and 2 bases respectively, with 8 bases between them. The CDR3 length is 15 residues. The CDR3 spells CASSVGTYNTGELFF. The CDR3 coding sequence is TGTGCCAGCAGCGTAGGGACATACAACACCGGGGAGCTGTTTTTT.

The chain is built from TRBV5-3 and TRBJ1-5; D is unresolved. TRBV5-3 is assigned to the ORF class and has an uncertain function. The CDR3 has 12 amino acids. The V end lost 1 base, the J end lost 6 bases, and 5 bases lay between the germline ends. The CDR3 DNA reads TGTGCCAGAAGCTTGTGGAGTCAGCCCCAGCATTTT. Translated: CARSLWSQPQHF.

CDR3: CASSLRTGMRSEQFF. CDR3 bases: TGTGCCAGCAGCCTTAGGACAGGGATGAGGAGTGAGCAGTTCTTC. The chain joins TRBV3-1 (or the pseudogene TRBV3-2) to TRBJ2-1; 8 nucleotides match TRBD1. The length of the CDR3 is 15 residues. After removal of 4 bases from V and 9 bases from J, the junction contained 11 bases not matched to a gene. Germline-derived CDR1 and CDR2 are LGHDT and YNNKEL (reference sequence).

The chain uses TRBV2 and TRBJ1-2; TRBD1 agrees at 7 bases. The trim removed 6 bases at V and 8 bases at J, leaving 6 bases unmatched. The CDR3 covers 12 residues. Per germline, CDR1 SNHLY and CDR2 FYNNEI. CDR3 in DNA: TGTGCCAGCAGGACAGGGACGGAAGGCTACACCTTC. Protein: CASRTGTEGYTF.

The rearrangement uses TRBV19 and TRBJ1-1; 7 nucleotides line up with TRBD1. This CDR3 is 15 amino acids long. CDR1 and CDR2 (germline): LNHDA, SQIVND (reference sequence). V dropped 4 bases and J dropped 4; count of bases not matched to a gene: 9. This CDR3 is CASSNRGMSGTEAFF. In DNA, the CDR3 is TGTGCCAGTAGTAACAGGGGTATGAGCGGCACTGAAGCTTTCTTT.

This sequence joins TRBV6-1 and TRBJ2-1, with D hard to call. The CDR3 has 14 residues. With 3 bases removed from V and 0 bases from J, the gap between germline ends came to 6 bases. Germline V gene data show CDR1 as MNHNS and CDR2 as SASEGT. The CDR3 sequence is CASSERSSYNEQFF. CDR3 coding DNA: TGTGCCAGCAGTGAGAGGAGCTCCTACAATGAGCAGTTCTTC.

In DNA form, the CDR3 reads TGTGCCAGCAGTGAGTACAGGGGATCAAATGAAAAACTGTTTTTT. Its protein is CASSEYRGSNEKLFF. The V gene is TRBV25-1, the J gene TRBJ1-4; 7 bases match TRBD1. V lost 3 bases and J lost 5; bases outside the gene matches: 6. The CDR3 is 15 amino acids. Per the germline V gene, CDR1 is MGHDK and CDR2 is SYGVNS. The full variable domain, in which reference TRBV25-1 and TRBJ1-4 provide the parts outside the CDR3, is EADIYQTPRYLVIGTGKKITLECSQTMGHDKMYWYQQDPGMELHLIHYSYGVNSTEKGDLSSESTVSRIRTEHFPLTLESARPSHTSQYLCASSEYRGSNEKLFFGSGTQLSVL.

CDR3 sequence: CASRYWLAGVVDEQFF. The CDR3 coding sequence is TGCGCCAGCAGATACTGGCTAGCGGGAGTGGTTGATGAGCAGTTCTTC. The chain recombines TRBV5-1 with TRBJ2-1; the match to TRBD2 covers 10 bases. The CDR3 contains 16 residues. CDR1 is SGHRS, CDR2 YFSETQ, per germline. Trimming cost V 5 bases and J 8 bases; bases outside gene matches: 13.

The chain recombines TRBV3-1 (or the pseudogene TRBV3-2) with TRBJ2-5, with 10 bases that match TRBD1. CDR3 length: 17 amino acids. Germline V gene data show CDR1 as LGHDT and CDR2 as YNNKEL (reference sequence). V lost 1 base, J lost 0 bases, and 5 bases stayed unmatched. This CDR3 reads CASSQARTGGYQETQYF. Here the CDR3 DNA reads TGTGCCAGCAGCCAAGCCCGGACAGGGGGATACCAAGAGACCCAGTACTTC.

This clone occurred once. The chain recombines TRBV6-6 with TRBJ1-1, with TRBD1 matching 11 bases. The CDR3 covers 14 residues. The V gene's germline CDR1 is MNHNY and CDR2 SVGAGI (reference sequence). After removal of 9 bases from V and 1 base from J, the junction contained 4 bases not matched to a gene. This CDR3 reads CASRDRGGNTEAFF. The DNA for the CDR3 is TGTGCCAGTAGGGACAGGGGGGGGAACACTGAAGCTTTCTTT.

The J gene is TRBJ2-5, the V gene TRBV19; 9 positions match TRBD1. Germline CDR1 reads LNHDA; CDR2 reads SQIVND (reference sequence). The CDR3 loop spans 15 amino acids. With V trimmed by 5 bases and J by 4 bases, 8 bases remained unmatched. The CDR3 loop reads CASSGGQGLVETQYF. For the CDR3, the DNA is TGTGCCAGTAGTGGGGGACAGGGATTAGTAGAGACCCAGTACTTC. Complete variable domain (other parts from reference TRBV19 and TRBJ2-5): DGGITQSPKYLFRKEGQNVTLSCEQNLNHDAMYWYRQDPGQGLRLIYYSQIVNDFQKGDIAEGYSVSREKKESFPLTVTSAQKNPTAFYLCASSGGQGLVETQYFGPGTRLLVL.

The chain links TRBV6-5 to TRBJ1-2; D is unclear. The germline V gene encodes CDR1 MNHEY and CDR2 SVGAGI. The ends were cut back, 6 bases at V and 6 bases at J, with 17 bases in the middle. The CDR3 is 14 amino acids. CDR3 in amino acids: CASSPWSGENGYTF. CDR3 nucleotides: TGTGCCAGCAGCCCCTGGTCAGGCGAGAATGGCTACACCTTC.

The rearrangement uses TRBV4-1 and TRBJ2-1; TRBD1 might be the D (5 bases). This CDR3 contains 13 residues. CDR1 and CDR2 (germline): MGHRA, YSYEKL. Trimming pared 3 bases from V and 5 bases from J, leaving 8 bases between. CDR3 DNA sequence: TGCGCCAGCAGCCAGGGGCCTCACAATGAGCAGTTCTTC. Amino acids: CASSQGPHNEQFF.

The V gene is TRBV15, the J gene TRBJ1-2, with D possibly being TRBD1 (5 bases). The CDR3 length is 13 residues. The germline CDR1 and CDR2 sequences are LNHNV and YYDKDF (reference sequence). The V and J ends lost 0 bases and 8 bases respectively, with 10 bases between them. The CDR3 here is CATSRDREGGYTF. The CDR3 nucleotides are TGTGCCACCAGCAGAGACAGGGAGGGAGGCTACACCTTC.

This clone was observed a handful of times. CDR3 DNA: TGCGCCAGCAGCTCCCCAAGGACTAGCGGGAGCTCCTACAATGAGCAGTTCTTC. Residues: CASSSPRTSGSSYNEQFF. The chain combines TRBV5-1 with TRBJ2-1, with 13 bases that match TRBD2. J gave up 0 bases and V 3 bases, and 6 bases lay outside the gene matches. The germline gives CDR1 SGHRS, CDR2 YFSETQ. This CDR3 comprises 18 residues.

This clone has only a few counts. J is TRBJ1-2 and V is TRBV12-3 or TRBV12-4; D gene ambiguous. The CDR3 has 13 amino acids. The V end lost 3 bases, the J end lost 0 bases, and 5 bases lay between the germline ends. CDR3 region: CASSFDTNYGYTF. CDR3 in DNA: TGTGCCAGCAGTTTTGACACTAACTATGGCTACACCTTC.

The CDR3 sequence: CASSQDPSLLAGSYNEQFF. Here the CDR3 DNA reads TGCGCCAGCAGCCAAGATCCCTCCCTTCTAGCGGGATCCTACAATGAGCAGTTCTTC. This rearrangement joins TRBV4-1 to TRBJ2-1; TRBD2 matches at 9 bases. CDR1 is MGHRA and CDR2 is YSYEKL in the germline V gene. The junction had 10 bases not matched to a gene; V was cut back by 0 bases and J by 1 base. The CDR3 is 19 residues long.

J is TRBJ2-1 and V is TRBV6-1, with 8 positions matching TRBD2. Per germline, CDR1 MNHNS and CDR2 SASEGT. This CDR3 has 16 amino acids. V was pared by 1 base and J by 4 bases, with 6 bases of the junction left unmatched. The CDR3 nucleotides read TGTGCCAGCAGTGAAGTAGAGCGGGGGCCGTACAATGAGCAGTTCTTC. Amino acids: CASSEVERGPYNEQFF.

This chain uses TRBV14 with TRBJ2-7; a weak D match, TRBD2 (6 bases). This CDR3 contains 14 residues. Germline assignment: CDR1 SGHDN and CDR2 FVKESK. The V end was cut by 4 bases, the J end by 7 bases, with 17 bases between. This CDR3 is CASSPGGAGGEQYV. As DNA, the CDR3 is TGTGCCAGCAGCCCAGGAGGGGCCGGTGGGGAGCAGTACGTC.

The V gene is TRBV24-1, the J gene TRBJ2-1, with 8 nucleotides matching TRBD2. V lost 3 bases, J lost 2 bases, and 11 bases stayed unmatched. Germline CDR1 is KGHDR and CDR2 is SFDVKD. The CDR3 totals 18 residues. The CDR3 nucleotides are TGTGCCACCAGTGATCTAAATCCCGGGAGGGGGGCCTACAATGAGCAGTTCTTC. Translated, it gives CATSDLNPGRGAYNEQFF.

The chain carries TRBV19 and TRBJ1-1; D unresolved. The V end lost 5 bases, the J end lost 4 bases, and 11 bases lay between the germline ends. The CDR3 extends over 13 amino acids. From germline, CDR1 is LNHDA and CDR2 SQIVND (reference sequence). CDR3 in amino acids: CASSQRPVTEAFF. DNA of the CDR3: TGTGCCAGTAGTCAACGCCCAGTCACTGAAGCTTTCTTT.

V and J are TRBV5-1 and TRBJ2-3; 7 bases are shared with TRBD2. The CDR3 runs to 15 residues. Trimming took 3 bases from V and 0 from J; bases not matched to a gene: 4. Germline V gene sequence: CDR1 SGHRS, CDR2 YFSETQ. CDR3: CASSSGLSSTDTQYF. CDR3 sequence (DNA): TGCGCCAGCAGCTCGGGACTATCCAGCACAGATACGCAGTATTTT.

CDR3 amino acids: CASSIVPTGGKYV. Written as DNA, the CDR3 is TGTGCCAGTAGTATAGTACCTACAGGGGGGAAGTACGTC. This chain uses TRBV19 with TRBJ2-7; 8 nucleotides line up with TRBD1. Germline V gene lookup returns CDR1 LNHDA and CDR2 SQIVND (reference sequence). The CDR3 is made up of 13 amino acids. V shed 1 base, J shed 11 bases, and the junction held 7 bases outside the gene matches.

The rearrangement links TRBV24-1 to TRBJ1-5; the D is unclear. This CDR3 spans 12 amino acids. V lost 5 bases to trimming and J lost 8 bases, with 9 bases between them. Germline CDR1 KGHDR, CDR2 SFDVKD. The CDR3, as DNA: TGTGCCACCAGTGGCGGGCACGAGCCCCAGCATTTT. It specifies CATSGGHEPQHF.

Only one count was recorded for this clone. The rearrangement joins TRBV7-5 to TRBJ2-2; the D call TRBD2 from the table was never checked on the DNA. TRBV7-5 is an annotated pseudogene. The CDR3 is made up of 13 amino acids. The CDR3 loop is CARRGGSTGELFF. The CDR3 DNA reads as TGTGCCAGAAGAGGAGGAAGCACCGGGGAGCTGTTTTTT.